One sample yielded the 19 T cell receptor beta chains listed below, sequenced in a study of blood T cell repertoires in COVID-19. Libraries were prepared by immunoSEQ multiplex PCR; TCRdb keeps only in-frame clonotypes and omits some of them. This table holds around 400,000 clones, roughly 91% found once. What was sequenced was PBMCs or T cells enriched from blood (not recorded which). Receptors were obtained from a woman aged 25-40 years who had recovered from COVID-19.

The chain employs TRBV3-1 (or the pseudogene TRBV3-2) and TRBJ1-4; no definite D call. This CDR3 has 15 residues. The germline gives CDR1 LGHDT, CDR2 YNNKEL (reference sequence). V lost 1 base, J lost 5 bases, and 11 bases lay in between. The CDR3 nucleotides are TGTGCCAGCAGCCAAGGGTTTGGGCGAAATGAAAAACTGTTTTTT. It is translated as CASSQGFGRNEKLFF.

The chain carries TRBV6-2 or TRBV6-3 and TRBJ2-3, with TRBD1 matching 8 bases. With V trimmed by 0 bases and J by 6 bases, 8 bases remained unmatched. The CDR3 has 16 amino acids. The V gene's germline CDR1 is MNHEY and CDR2 SVGEGT. CDR3 nucleotides: TGTGCCAGCAGTTACTCCAGGGGGCTTGGGGTGGATACGCAGTATTTT. It translates to CASSYSRGLGVDTQYF.

The CDR3 DNA follows: TGTGCCAGCAGCCCCCGGGACGGGAAACTAGCTTCCGTACACGAGCAGTACTTC. As protein: CASSPRDGKLASVHEQYF. The chain joins TRBV9 to TRBJ2-7; D may be TRBD2 (6 bases). Germline V gene lookup returns CDR1 SGDLS and CDR2 YYNGEE. This CDR3 is built from 18 residues. V was pared by 4 bases and J by 5 bases, with 28 bases between.

This sequence joins TRBV19 and TRBJ2-1, with 10 bases lining up with TRBD2. This CDR3 spans 17 amino acids. Looked up from germline, CDR1 is LNHDA and CDR2 is SQIVND (reference sequence). The V and J ends lost 2 bases and 0 bases, in that order; junction bases with no gene match: 4. The CDR3 DNA sequence: TGTGCCAGTAGTATAAGGAGCGGGGGGGCCTCCTACAATGAGCAGTTCTTC. Encoded protein: CASSIRSGGASYNEQFF.

V usage is TRBV7-9 and J usage is TRBJ1-1; 8 bases are a match to TRBD1. CDR3 length: 15 amino acids. Trimming took 5 bases from V and 1 from J; bases not matched to a gene: 6. Germline CDR1 SEHNR, CDR2 FQNEAQ (reference sequence). The CDR3 nucleotides are TGTGCCAGCAGCCCCTCCGGACAGGGGAACACTGAAGCTTTCTTT. Its translation: CASSPSGQGNTEAFF. The full variable domain, its missing parts supplied by reference TRBV7-9 and TRBJ1-1, is DTGVSQNPRHKITKRGQNVTFRCDPISEHNRLYWYRQTLGQGPEFLTYFQNEAQLEKSRLLSDRFSAERPKGSFSTLEIQRTEQGDSAMYLCASSPSGQGNTEAFFGQGTRLTVV.

As DNA, the CDR3 is TGTGCCATAGCCGGGAGGTCTGATACGCAGTATTTT. This sequence encodes CAIAGRSDTQYF. V and J are TRBV10-3 and TRBJ2-3; 7 bases are a match to TRBD2. Germline values: CDR1 ENHRY, CDR2 SYGVKD. V was pared by 9 bases and J by 6 bases, with 6 bases of the junction left unmatched. The length of the CDR3 is 12 residues.

This chain joins TRBV19 and TRBJ1-4, with no clear D. The CDR3 is made up of 14 amino acids. V was pared by 3 bases and J by 5 bases, with 10 bases between. Germline CDR1 and CDR2: LNHDA and SQIVND (reference sequence). The CDR3 bases are TGTGCCAGTAGTATCGGTCAATTGAATGAAAAACTGTTTTTT. Its protein product is CASSIGQLNEKLFF.

V is TRBV12-5 and J is TRBJ2-1, with 9 bases aligning to TRBD1. From germline, CDR1 is LGHNT and CDR2 FRNRAP. The trim removed 7 bases at V and 4 bases at J, leaving 11 bases unmatched. CDR3 length: 16 residues. Written as DNA, the CDR3 is TGTGCTAGTGTCCCCTATCCGGGACAGGGATACAATGAGCAGTTCTTC. Amino acid sequence: CASVPYPGQGYNEQFF.

A remark on this clone: Germline is not matched at one junction end, which may reflect a read error. The chain carries TRBV20-1 and TRBJ1-1; possibly TRBD1 for D (5 bases). Germline CDR1 DFQATT, CDR2 SNEGSKA (reference sequence). The CDR3 totals 11 residues. The CDR3 loop is CSARDLPGGVF. CDR3 bases: TGCAGTGCTAGAGATCTCCCGGGGGGAGTATTT.

This chain joins TRBV5-6 and TRBJ2-2; 9 bases agree with TRBD1. This CDR3 spans 15 amino acids. Losses at the gene ends were 4 bases for V and 3 bases for J; bases not matched to a gene: 4. Germline-derived CDR1 and CDR2 are SGHDT and YYEEEE. For the CDR3, the DNA is TGTGCCAGCAGCCCGACAGGGGGATACACCGGGGAGCTGTTTTTT. Translated: CASSPTGGYTGELFF. The whole variable domain, remainder taken from reference TRBV5-6 and TRBJ2-2, is DAGVTQSPTHLIKTRGQQVTLRCSPKSGHDTVSWYQQALGQGPQFIFQYYEEEERQRGNFPDRFSGHQFPNYSSELNVNALLLGDSALYLCASSPTGGYTGELFFGEGSRLTVL.

This clone was found many times. This chain joins TRBV9 and TRBJ2-1; 8 nucleotides align to TRBD2. CDR3 length: 15 amino acids. Germline assignment: CDR1 SGDLS and CDR2 YYNGEE. Trimming at V came to 0 bases and at J to 4 bases, leaving 3 bases not matched to a gene. CDR3 sequence (DNA): TGTGCCAGCAGCGTAGGATCTAGCGGGTACAATGAGCAGTTCTTC. Translating gives CASSVGSSGYNEQFF.

Details on this clone: Other DNA sequences within the sample encode an identical CDR3. The chain recombines TRBV9 with TRBJ2-2; maybe TRBD1 (6 bases). The germline CDR1 and CDR2 sequences are SGDLS and YYNGEE. Trimming removed 4 bases at V and 2 bases at J, with 12 bases between. The length of the CDR3 is 15 residues. For the CDR3, the DNA is TGTGCCAGCAGCCTCAGGACAGCCAACACCGGGGAGCTGTTTTTT. This translates into CASSLRTANTGELFF.

The chain recombines TRBV12-2 with TRBJ2-1; the listed D gene, TRBD2, was not tested against the DNA. TRBV12-2 corresponds to a pseudogene. CDR3 length: 17 amino acids. The CDR3 DNA reads as TGTGCAAGTCGCTTAGCTATTCGTGGCGGGGGGGCTGGCGAGCAGTTCTTC. It encodes CASRLAIRGGGAGEQFF.

The rearrangement uses TRBV5-1 and TRBJ1-6; D ambiguous. The CDR3 extends over 15 amino acids. From germline, CDR1 is SGHRS and CDR2 YFSETQ. V dropped 0 bases and J dropped 11 bases, with 15 bases sitting between them. The CDR3 DNA reads as TGCGCCAGCAGCTTGGTTGAGGGATTGGGCGCACCCCTCCACTTT. It specifies CASSLVEGLGAPLHF.

The rearrangement links TRBV14 to TRBJ1-1, with D possibly matching TRBD1 (5 bases). Between the trimmed V and J ends, which lost 2 bases and 2 bases, there was a span of 9 bases. The CDR3 covers 14 residues. Germline V gene sequence: CDR1 SGHDN, CDR2 FVKESK. CDR3 bases: TGTGCCAGCAGCCAACGATGGGGCAACACTGAAGCTTTCTTT. It codes for CASSQRWGNTEAFF.

The gene calls are TRBV24-1 and TRBJ2-3; tentative D call: TRBD2 (6 bases). The CDR3 spans 16 residues. Between the trimmed V and J ends, which lost 3 bases and 5 bases, there was a span of 17 bases. The germline gives CDR1 KGHDR, CDR2 SFDVKD. DNA of the CDR3: TGTGCCACCAGTGATCCAACCCGGGGACTGAGAGATACGCAGTATTTT. Residues: CATSDPTRGLRDTQYF.

Turning to this clone: Different DNA sequences within this sample yield the same CDR3. The chain carries TRBV30 and TRBJ1-6; D may be TRBD1 (5 bases). The ends were cut back, 4 bases at V and 1 base at J, with 11 bases in the middle. Germline values: CDR1 GTSNPN, CDR2 SVGIG (reference sequence). The CDR3 covers 15 residues. CDR3 sequence reads: CAWTGGVSYNSPLHF. CDR3 in DNA: TGTGCCTGGACCGGGGGTGTATCCTATAATTCACCCCTCCACTTT.

The chain combines TRBV2 with TRBJ1-5; the D gene is possibly TRBD1 (6 bases). V lost 6 bases, J lost 0 bases, and 18 bases lay in between. The germline V gene encodes CDR1 SNHLY and CDR2 FYNNEI. The CDR3 is made up of 17 amino acids. CDR3 DNA: TGTGCCAGCAGACCGGGACCCGGGGGGCATAGCAATCAGCCCCAGCATTTT. It yields the protein CASRPGPGGHSNQPQHF.

This sequence joins TRBV15 and TRBJ2-7; D is possibly TRBD2 (6 bases). This CDR3 has 14 residues. V was cut by 6 bases and J by 3 bases, with 15 bases left in between. Looked up from germline, CDR1 is LNHNV and CDR2 is YYDKDF (reference sequence). This chain's CDR3 is CATRERAENYEQYF. For the CDR3, the DNA is TGTGCCACCAGGGAGCGGGCGGAGAACTACGAGCAGTACTTC.